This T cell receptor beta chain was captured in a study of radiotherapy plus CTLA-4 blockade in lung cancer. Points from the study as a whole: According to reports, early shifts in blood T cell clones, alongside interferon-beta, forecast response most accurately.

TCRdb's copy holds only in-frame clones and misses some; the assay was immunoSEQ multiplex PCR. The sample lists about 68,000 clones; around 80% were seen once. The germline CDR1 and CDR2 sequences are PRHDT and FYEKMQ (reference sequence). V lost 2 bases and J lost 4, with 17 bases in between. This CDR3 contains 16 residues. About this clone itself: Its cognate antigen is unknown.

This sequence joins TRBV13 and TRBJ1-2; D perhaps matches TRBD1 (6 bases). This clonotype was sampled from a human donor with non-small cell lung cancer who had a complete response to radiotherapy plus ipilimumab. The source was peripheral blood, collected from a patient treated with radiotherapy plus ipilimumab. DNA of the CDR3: TGTGCCAGCAGCTTATCGTCCCTAGAAGGGGGCTATGGCTACACCTTC. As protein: CASSLSSLEGGYGYTF.